This T cell receptor beta chain was sequenced in a study of cytomegalovirus exposure and HLA in healthy donors. Produced via immunoSEQ multiplex PCR; TCRdb's table is partial and in-frame only. The profile shows about 350,000 clones, around 90% of them singletons. CDR1 and CDR2 (germline): SGHRS, YFSETQ. With 0 bases removed from V and 4 bases from J, the gap between germline ends came to 19 bases. The CDR3 runs to 17 residues. The receptor comes from a woman in her 30s in good health and CMV-seropositive. Sequencing was carried out using PBMCs. V is TRBV5-1 and J is TRBJ1-2, with D perhaps matching TRBD1 (5 bases). In DNA form, the CDR3 reads TGCGCCAGCAGCTTGGACCTAGTTTCCAGGGCCGCCTATGGCTACACCTTC. Its translation: CASSLDLVSRAAYGYTF.